The 12 T cell receptor beta chains listed next were all sequenced from one sample in a study of CD8 T cells in Susac syndrome. An amount of RNA that ranged from roughly 0.45 to 1 ug was reverse transcribed with random hexamers. MiXCR, applied by TCRdb to the immunoSEQ multiplex PCR reads, yields one record per CDR3 protein. Of about 140,000 distinct CDR3 sequences in the sample, roughly 95% were seen once. Sequencing used CD4+ T cells from PBMCs. The origin of the receptors is a human donor with multiple sclerosis.

The chain has TRBV4-1 and TRBJ1-1; tentatively, D is TRBD1 (5 bases). There are 15 residues in the CDR3. CDR1 and CDR2 from the germline V gene are MGHRA and YSYEKL. The V gene lost 8 bases and the J gene lost 0 bases, with 16 bases spanning the gap. CDR3 in DNA: TGCGCCAGCTTGAACCCGGGACGGATGAACACTGAAGCTTTCTTT. Protein: CASLNPGRMNTEAFF.

J is TRBJ2-5 and V is TRBV30; D is unclear. CDR1 GTSNPN and CDR2 SVGIG come from the germline V gene (reference sequence). The CDR3 totals 11 residues. Between the trimmed V and J ends, which lost 4 bases and 6 bases, there was a span of 9 bases. In DNA, the CDR3 is TGTGCCTGGAAAGTTTTACAGACCCAGTACTTC. Translation gives CAWKVLQTQYF. Drawing the rest from reference TRBV30 and TRBJ2-5, the complete variable domain is SQTIHQWPATLVQPVGSPLSLECTVEGTSNPNLYWYRQAAGRGLQLLFYSVGIGQISSEVPQNLSASRPQDRQFILSSKKLLLSDSGFYLCAWKVLQTQYFGPGTRLLVL.

The gene calls are TRBV12-3 or TRBV12-4 and TRBJ2-7; either TRBD1 or TRBD2 may fit D (5 bases each). The CDR3 runs 11 residues. Trimming left V 3 bases short and J 6 bases short, with 6 bases between. The CDR3 loop reads CASSLGVEQYF. The CDR3 DNA sequence: TGTGCCAGCAGTTTGGGGGTCGAGCAGTACTTC.

This chain uses TRBV30 with TRBJ2-7; no clear D. CDR3 size: 10 residues. Trimming took off 3 bases at V and 9 bases at J, with 9 bases between the two ends. Germline lookup yields CDR1 GTSNPN and CDR2 SVGIG (reference sequence). The CDR3 loop is CAWRGARQYF. The CDR3 DNA is TGTGCCTGGAGAGGTGCACGGCAGTACTTC.

This chain uses TRBV11-3 with TRBJ2-1; D gene ambiguous. Germline values: CDR1 SGHNT, CDR2 YENEEA. The CDR3 runs 13 residues. The ends were cut back, 8 bases at V and 2 bases at J, with 10 bases in the middle. CDR3 sequence (DNA): TGTGCCAGCGGGTTGGGTGCCTACAATGAGCAGTTCTTC. Translating gives CASGLGAYNEQFF.

CDR3 in DNA: TGTGCCAGCAGCTTATCCGGTACAGCGCAGAGCTCCTACGAGCAGTACTTC. Protein product: CASSLSGTAQSSYEQYF. The chain links TRBV11-2 to TRBJ2-7, with D hard to call. The germline V and J ends were trimmed by 2 bases and 0 bases, with 17 bases remaining between them. The CDR3 length is 17 residues. Germline assignment: CDR1 SGHAT and CDR2 FQNNGV.

The J gene is TRBJ1-1, the V gene TRBV30; no firm D call. V lost 4 bases and J 5 bases, leaving 8 bases between the germline ends. Germline V gene data show CDR1 as GTSNPN and CDR2 as SVGIG (reference sequence). The CDR3 consists of 11 residues. CDR3 nucleotide sequence: TGTGCCTGGATCCGGGGAACTGAAGCTTTCTTT. It translates to CAWIRGTEAFF.

The chain joins TRBV5-1 to TRBJ2-5; D is undetermined. V was shortened by 4 bases and J by 2 bases, with 12 bases between the two germline ends. Per the germline V gene, CDR1 is SGHRS and CDR2 is YFSETQ. The CDR3 runs 14 residues. CDR3 sequence (DNA): TGCGCCAGCAGCACCGACGGAATTCAAGAGACCCAGTACTTC. Amino acids: CASSTDGIQETQYF.

This sequence joins TRBV3-1 and TRBJ2-1; 8 bases match TRBD1. This CDR3 is 15 amino acids long. V trimming: 4 bases; J trimming: 8 bases; junction bases outside the gene matches: 10. Per the germline V gene, CDR1 is LGHDT and CDR2 is YNNKEL (reference sequence). CDR3 sequence (DNA): TGTGCCAGCAGCCCCAGGGAGACAGGGGTCCATGAGCAGTTCTTC. This sequence encodes CASSPRETGVHEQFF.

The chain uses TRBV7-2 and TRBJ1-2, with D possibly TRBD1 on 6 matching bases. The V end lost 5 bases, the J end lost 6 bases, and 13 bases lay between the germline ends. Per the germline V gene, CDR1 is SGHTA and CDR2 is FQGNSA. The CDR3 has 13 amino acids. The CDR3, as DNA: TGTGCCAGCAGCCTACTACAGGGCAATGGCTACACCTTC. It codes for CASSLLQGNGYTF.

This CDR3 is CASRYWPGHGRAFF. The CDR3 nucleotides are TGTGCCAGCAGATACTGGCCGGGACATGGCCGAGCTTTCTTT. The chain links TRBV28 to TRBJ1-1; a weak D match, TRBD1 (6 bases). V shed 6 bases and J shed 10 bases, with 21 bases lying between them. CDR1 is MDHEN, CDR2 SYDVKM, per germline. The CDR3 totals 14 residues.

The chain combines TRBV15 with TRBJ1-2, with D tentatively TRBD1 (5 bases). CDR3 length equals 15 residues. The germline V gene encodes CDR1 LNHNV and CDR2 YYDKDF (reference sequence). V was clipped by 0 bases and J by 7 bases, with 15 bases between them. In DNA, the CDR3 is TGTGCCACCAGCAGAGATACTGGGGCCGGGGGTGGCTACACCTTC. Residues: CATSRDTGAGGGYTF.